This T cell receptor (beta chain) was captured in a study of long-term antiretroviral therapy in people with HIV. It was version v3.0 of the immunoSEQ assay that was run at survey level. Data came from immunoSEQ multiplex PCR; TCRdb stores just in-frame clones and leaves some out. The sample yields over 30,000 clones, just under 80% seen once. Findings and caveats of the study: Clonal expansions arising prior to ART prevailed in the repertoire at every time point. Diversity went up after ART and still fell short of transplant donor controls.

HIV-positive participants were all treated in the United States. The count of this clone is one. Antigen specificity is unknown. Germline CDR1 and CDR2: MNHEY and SVGAGI. This CDR3 region has 9 residues. Germline trimming cut 7 bases from V and 14 bases from J; bases unmatched to any gene: 4. This sequence originates from a woman in her forties or fifties with HIV. Sequenced material: unsorted PBMCs, taken 3.1 years after starting antiretroviral therapy. This chain connects TRBV6-5 to TRBJ1-2, with 7 positions matching TRBD1. CDR3 DNA: TGTGCCAGCACCGAACAGGGGACCTTC. Translating it yields CASTEQGTF.